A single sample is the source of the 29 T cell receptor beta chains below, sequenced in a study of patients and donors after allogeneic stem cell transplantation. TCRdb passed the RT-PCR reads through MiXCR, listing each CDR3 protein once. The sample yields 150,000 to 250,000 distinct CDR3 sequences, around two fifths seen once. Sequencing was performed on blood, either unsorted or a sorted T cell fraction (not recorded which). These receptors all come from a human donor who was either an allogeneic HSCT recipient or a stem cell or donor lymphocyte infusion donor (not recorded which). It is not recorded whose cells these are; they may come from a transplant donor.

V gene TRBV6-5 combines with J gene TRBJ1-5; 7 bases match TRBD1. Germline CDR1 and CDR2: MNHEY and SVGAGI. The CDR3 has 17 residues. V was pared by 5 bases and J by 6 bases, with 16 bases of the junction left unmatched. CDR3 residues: CASSRQTGRVGSQPQHF. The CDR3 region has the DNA TGTGCCAGCAGTCGACAGACAGGGAGGGTGGGAAGTCAGCCCCAGCATTTT.

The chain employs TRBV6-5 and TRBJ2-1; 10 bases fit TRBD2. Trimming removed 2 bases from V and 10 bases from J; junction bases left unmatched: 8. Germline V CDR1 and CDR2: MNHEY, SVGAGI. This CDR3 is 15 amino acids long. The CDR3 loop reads CASSYGASGSGEQFF. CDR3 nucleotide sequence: TGTGCCAGCAGTTACGGGGCTAGCGGGAGCGGGGAGCAGTTCTTC.

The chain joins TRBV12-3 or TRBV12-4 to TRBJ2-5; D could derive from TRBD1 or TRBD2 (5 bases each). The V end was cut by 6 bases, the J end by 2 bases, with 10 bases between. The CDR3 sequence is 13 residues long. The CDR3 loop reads CASRRGIQETQYF. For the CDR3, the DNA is TGTGCCAGCAGGAGGGGAATTCAAGAGACCCAGTACTTC.

The CDR3 region has the DNA TGCAGTGCACCCTCGGACAGAGTTGAAAAACTGTTTTTT. Protein sequence: CSAPSDRVEKLFF. V and J are TRBV20-1 and TRBJ1-4, with TRBD1 as a possible D gene (6 bases). This CDR3 region has 13 residues. Trimming left V 6 bases short and J 7 bases short, with 15 bases between. Germline assignment: CDR1 DFQATT and CDR2 SNEGSKA (reference sequence).

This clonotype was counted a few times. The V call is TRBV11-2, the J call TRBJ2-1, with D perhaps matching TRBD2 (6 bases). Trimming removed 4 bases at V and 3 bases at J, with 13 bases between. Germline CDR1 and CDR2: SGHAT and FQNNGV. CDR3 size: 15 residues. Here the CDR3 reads CASSSGLLNYNEQFF. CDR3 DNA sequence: TGTGCCAGCAGCTCGGGACTGCTAAACTACAATGAGCAGTTCTTC.

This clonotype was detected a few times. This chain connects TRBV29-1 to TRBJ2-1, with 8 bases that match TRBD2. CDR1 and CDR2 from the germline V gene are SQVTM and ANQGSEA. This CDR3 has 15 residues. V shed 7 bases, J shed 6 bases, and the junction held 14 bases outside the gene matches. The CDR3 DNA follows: TGCAGCGCGGACCTAGCGGGCATACTATTCAATGAGCAGTTCTTC. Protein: CSADLAGILFNEQFF.

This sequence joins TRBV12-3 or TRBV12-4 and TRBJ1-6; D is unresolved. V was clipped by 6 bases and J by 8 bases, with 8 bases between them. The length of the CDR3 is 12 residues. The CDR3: CASRVRDSPLHF. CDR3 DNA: TGTGCCAGCAGAGTCAGAGATTCACCCCTCCACTTT.

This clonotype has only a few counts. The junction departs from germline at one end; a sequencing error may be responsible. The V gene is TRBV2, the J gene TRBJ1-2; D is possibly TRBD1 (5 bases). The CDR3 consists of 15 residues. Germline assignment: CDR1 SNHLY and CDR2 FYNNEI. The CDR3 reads CASREGSGTPYGYTF. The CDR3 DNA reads TGTGCCAGCAGGGAAGGATCGGGGACGCCCTATGGCTACACCTTC.

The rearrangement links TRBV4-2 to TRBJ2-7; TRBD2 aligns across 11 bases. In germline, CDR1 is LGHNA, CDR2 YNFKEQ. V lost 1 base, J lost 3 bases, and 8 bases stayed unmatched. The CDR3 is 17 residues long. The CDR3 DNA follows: TGTGCCAGCAGCCAAGCTTTTCTAGCGGGAGGTCGCTACGAGCAGTACTTC. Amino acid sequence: CASSQAFLAGGRYEQYF.

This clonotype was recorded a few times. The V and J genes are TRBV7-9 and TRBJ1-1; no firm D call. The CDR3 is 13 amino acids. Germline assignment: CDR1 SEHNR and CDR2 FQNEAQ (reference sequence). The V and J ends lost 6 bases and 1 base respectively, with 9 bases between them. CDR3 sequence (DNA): TGTGCCAGCAGACGCACAGAGAACACTGAAGCTTTCTTT. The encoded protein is CASRRTENTEAFF.

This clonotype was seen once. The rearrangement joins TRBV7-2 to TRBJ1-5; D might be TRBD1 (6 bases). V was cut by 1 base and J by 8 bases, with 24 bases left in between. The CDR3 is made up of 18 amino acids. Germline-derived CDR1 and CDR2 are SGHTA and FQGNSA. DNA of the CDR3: TGTGCCAGCAGCTTAGTGCACACCTCAGGGGCACCGCGGGAGCCCCAGCATTTT. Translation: CASSLVHTSGAPREPQHF.

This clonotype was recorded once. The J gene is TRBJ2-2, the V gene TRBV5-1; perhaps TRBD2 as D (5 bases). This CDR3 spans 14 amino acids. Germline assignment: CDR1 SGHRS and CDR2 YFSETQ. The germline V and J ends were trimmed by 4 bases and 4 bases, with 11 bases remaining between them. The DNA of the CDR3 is TGCGCCAGCAGCCCCCGGGGTGGCACCGGGGAGCTGTTTTTT. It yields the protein CASSPRGGTGELFF.

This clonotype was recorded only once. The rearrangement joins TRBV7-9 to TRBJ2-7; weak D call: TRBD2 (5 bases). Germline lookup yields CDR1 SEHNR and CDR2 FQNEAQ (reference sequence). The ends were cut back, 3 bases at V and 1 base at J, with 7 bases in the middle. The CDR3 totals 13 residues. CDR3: CASSLLASYEQYF. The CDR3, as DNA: TGTGCCAGCAGCTTGCTAGCATCCTACGAGCAGTACTTC.

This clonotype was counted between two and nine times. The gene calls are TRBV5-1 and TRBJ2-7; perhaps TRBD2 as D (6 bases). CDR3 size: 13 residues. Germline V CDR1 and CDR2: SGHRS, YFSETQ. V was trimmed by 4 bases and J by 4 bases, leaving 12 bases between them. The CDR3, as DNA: TGCGCCAGCAGCCTCGAGGAGGGGTACGAGCAGTACTTC. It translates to CASSLEEGYEQYF.

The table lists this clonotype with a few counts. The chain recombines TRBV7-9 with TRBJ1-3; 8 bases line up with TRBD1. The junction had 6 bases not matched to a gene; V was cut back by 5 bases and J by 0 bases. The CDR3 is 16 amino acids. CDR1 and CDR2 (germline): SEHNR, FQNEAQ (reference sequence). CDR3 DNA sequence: TGTGCCAGCAGCCTTAGGACAGGGATCTCTGGAAACACCATATATTTT. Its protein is CASSLRTGISGNTIYF.

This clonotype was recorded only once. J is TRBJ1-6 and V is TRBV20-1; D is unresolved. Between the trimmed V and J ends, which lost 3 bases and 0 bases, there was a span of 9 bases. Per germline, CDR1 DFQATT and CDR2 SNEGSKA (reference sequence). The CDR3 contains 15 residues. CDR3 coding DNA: TGCAGTGCTAGTATCGTTAGCTCCTATAATTCACCCCTCCACTTT. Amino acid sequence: CSASIVSSYNSPLHF.

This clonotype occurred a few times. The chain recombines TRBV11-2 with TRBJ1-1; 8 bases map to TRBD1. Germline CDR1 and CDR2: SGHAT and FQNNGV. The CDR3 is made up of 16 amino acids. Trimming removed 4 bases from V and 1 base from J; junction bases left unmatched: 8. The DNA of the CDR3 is TGTGCCAGCAGCTCACTAACGGACAGGGAGAACACTGAAGCTTTCTTT. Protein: CASSSLTDRENTEAFF.

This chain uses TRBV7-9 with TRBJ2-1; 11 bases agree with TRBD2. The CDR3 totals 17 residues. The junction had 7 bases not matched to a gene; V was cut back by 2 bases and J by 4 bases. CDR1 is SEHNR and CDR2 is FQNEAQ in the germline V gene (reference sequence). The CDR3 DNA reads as TGTGCCAGCAGCTTACCCAATAGCGGGAGGGGATACAATGAGCAGTTCTTC. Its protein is CASSLPNSGRGYNEQFF.

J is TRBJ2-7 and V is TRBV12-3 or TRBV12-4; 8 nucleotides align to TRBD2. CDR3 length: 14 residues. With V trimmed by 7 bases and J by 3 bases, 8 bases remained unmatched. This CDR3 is CASTRVGGDYEQYF. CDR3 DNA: TGTGCCAGCACCCGGGTCGGGGGGGACTACGAGCAGTACTTC.

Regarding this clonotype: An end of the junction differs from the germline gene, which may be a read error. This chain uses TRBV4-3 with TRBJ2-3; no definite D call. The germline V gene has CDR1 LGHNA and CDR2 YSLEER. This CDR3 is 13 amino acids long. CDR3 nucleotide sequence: TGCGCCAGCAGCCAAGATCTAACAGATACGCAGTATTTC. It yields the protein CASSQDLTDTQYF.

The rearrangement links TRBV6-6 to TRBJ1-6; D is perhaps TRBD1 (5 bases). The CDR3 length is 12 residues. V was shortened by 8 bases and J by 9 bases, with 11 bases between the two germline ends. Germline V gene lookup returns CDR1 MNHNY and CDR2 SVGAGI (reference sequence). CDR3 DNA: TGTGCCAGCGGCCAGGGTTCTTCACCCCTCCACTTT. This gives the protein CASGQGSSPLHF.

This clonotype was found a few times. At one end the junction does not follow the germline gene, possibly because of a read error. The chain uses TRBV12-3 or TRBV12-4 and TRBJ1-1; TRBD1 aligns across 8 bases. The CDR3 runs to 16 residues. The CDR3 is CASSLGTGLMNTEAFF. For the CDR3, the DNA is TGTGCCAGCAGTTTGGGGACAGGTCTGATGAATACTGAAGCTTTCTTT.

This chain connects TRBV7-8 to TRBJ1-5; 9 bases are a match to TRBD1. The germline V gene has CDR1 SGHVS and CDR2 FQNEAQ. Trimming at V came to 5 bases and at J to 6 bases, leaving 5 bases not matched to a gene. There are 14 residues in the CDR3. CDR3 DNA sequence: TGTGCCAGCAGCCGCGGGACAGGGTTTCAGCCCCAGCATTTT. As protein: CASSRGTGFQPQHF. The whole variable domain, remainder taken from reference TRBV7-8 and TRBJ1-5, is GAGVSQSPRYKVAKRGQDVALRCDPISGHVSLFWYQQALGQGPEFLTYFQNEAQLDKSGLPSDRFFAERPEGSVSTLKIQRTQQEDSAVYLCASSRGTGFQPQHFGDGTRLSIL.

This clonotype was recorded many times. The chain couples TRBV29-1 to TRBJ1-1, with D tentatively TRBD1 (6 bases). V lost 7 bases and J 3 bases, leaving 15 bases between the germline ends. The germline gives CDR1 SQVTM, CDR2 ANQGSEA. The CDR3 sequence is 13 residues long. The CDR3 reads CSGNREGHTEAFF. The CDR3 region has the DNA TGCAGCGGGAACAGGGAAGGTCACACTGAAGCTTTCTTT.

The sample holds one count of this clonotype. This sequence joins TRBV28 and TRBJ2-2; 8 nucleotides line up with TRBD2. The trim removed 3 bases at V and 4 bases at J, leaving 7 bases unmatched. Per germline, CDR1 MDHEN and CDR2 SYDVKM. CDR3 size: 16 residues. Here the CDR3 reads CASSFLAGGGTGELFF. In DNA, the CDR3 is TGTGCCAGCAGTTTTCTTGCGGGAGGTGGCACCGGGGAGCTGTTTTTT.

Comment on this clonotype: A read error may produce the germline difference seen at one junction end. CDR3 protein: CAGSPRAWAYEQYF. The CDR3, as DNA: TGTGCCGGCAGCCCTCGAGCATGGGCCTACGAGCAGTACTTC. The chain links TRBV4-2 to TRBJ2-7; D gene unclear. The germline V gene has CDR1 LGHNA and CDR2 YNFKEQ. The CDR3 sequence is 14 residues long.

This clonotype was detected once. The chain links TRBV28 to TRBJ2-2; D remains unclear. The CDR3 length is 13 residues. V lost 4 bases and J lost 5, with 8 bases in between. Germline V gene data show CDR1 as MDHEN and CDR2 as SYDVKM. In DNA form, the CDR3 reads TGTGCCAGCAGTTCGTTAGTTACCGGGGAGCTGTTTTTT. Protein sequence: CASSSLVTGELFF.

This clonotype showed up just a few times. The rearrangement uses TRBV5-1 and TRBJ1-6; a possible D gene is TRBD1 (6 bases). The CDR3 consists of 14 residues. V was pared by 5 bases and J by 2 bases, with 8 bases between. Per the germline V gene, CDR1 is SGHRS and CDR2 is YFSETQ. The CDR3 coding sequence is TGCGCCAGCAGACGGGACACCTATAATTCACCCCTCCACTTT. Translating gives CASRRDTYNSPLHF. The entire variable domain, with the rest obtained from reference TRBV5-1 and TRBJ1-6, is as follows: KAGVTQTPRYLIKTRGQQVTLSCSPISGHRSVSWYQQTPGQGLQFLFEYFSETQRNKGNFPGRFSGRQFSNSRSEMNVSTLELGDSALYLCASRRDTYNSPLHFGNGTRLTVT.

The CDR3 DNA is TGTGCCAGCAGCGTATGGGACAGCGGGAACACCGGGGAGCTGTTTTTT. Translated: CASSVWDSGNTGELFF. J is TRBJ2-2 and V is TRBV9, with TRBD1 matching 7 bases. This CDR3 spans 16 amino acids. Trimming cost V 1 base and J 1 base; bases outside gene matches: 4. From germline, CDR1 is SGDLS and CDR2 YYNGEE.